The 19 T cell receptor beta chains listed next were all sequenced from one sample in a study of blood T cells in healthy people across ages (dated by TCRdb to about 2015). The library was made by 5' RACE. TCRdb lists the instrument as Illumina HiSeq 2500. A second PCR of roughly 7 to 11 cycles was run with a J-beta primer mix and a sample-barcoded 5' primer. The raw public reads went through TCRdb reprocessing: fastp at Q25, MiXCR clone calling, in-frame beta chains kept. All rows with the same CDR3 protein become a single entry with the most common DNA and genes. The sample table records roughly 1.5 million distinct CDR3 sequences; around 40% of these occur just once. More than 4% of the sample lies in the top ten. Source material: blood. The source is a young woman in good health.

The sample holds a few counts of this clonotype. CDR3 DNA sequence: TGTGCCAGCAGTCCTCGACAGGTTACGAACACTGAAGCTTTCTTT. This translates into CASSPRQVTNTEAFF. The chain employs TRBV12-3 or TRBV12-4 and TRBJ1-1, with a possible D match to TRBD1 (6 bases). Trimming shortened V by 5 bases and J by 1 base, and 14 bases separated the two germline ends. The CDR3 has 15 amino acids.

DNA of the CDR3: TGTGCCAGCAGCTCGCCGGCACAGGGTGCCTACGAGCAGTACTTC. It codes for CASSSPAQGAYEQYF. This sequence joins TRBV3-1 and TRBJ2-7, with TRBD1 as a possible D gene (6 bases). V was clipped by 5 bases and J by 2 bases, with 16 bases between them. The CDR3 covers 15 residues. Germline CDR1 is LGHDT and CDR2 is YNNKEL (reference sequence).

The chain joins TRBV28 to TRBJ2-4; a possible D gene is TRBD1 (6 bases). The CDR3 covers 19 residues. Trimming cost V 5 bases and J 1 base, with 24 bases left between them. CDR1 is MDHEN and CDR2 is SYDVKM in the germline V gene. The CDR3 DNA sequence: TGTGCCAGCAGTCTACCAACAGGGTGGGCTGCCTGGGCCAAAAACATTCAGTACTTC. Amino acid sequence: CASSLPTGWAAWAKNIQYF.

CDR3 loop: CATTPDRAIGKNIQYF. DNA of the CDR3: TGTGCCACCACCCCAGACAGGGCCATTGGCAAAAACATTCAGTACTTC. This chain uses TRBV15 with TRBJ2-5, with TRBD1 matching 7 bases. The DNA end lines up better with TRBJ2-4; the J call may be wrong. The CDR3 has 16 amino acids. Germline CDR1 and CDR2: LNHNV and YYDKDF (reference sequence).

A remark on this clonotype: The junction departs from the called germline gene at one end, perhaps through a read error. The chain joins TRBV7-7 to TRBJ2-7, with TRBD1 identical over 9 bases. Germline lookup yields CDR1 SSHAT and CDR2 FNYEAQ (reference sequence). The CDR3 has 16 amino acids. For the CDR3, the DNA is TGTGCTAGCAGCCCCCGTGGGACAGGGAACTACTACGAGCAGTACTTC. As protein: CASSPRGTGNYYEQYF.

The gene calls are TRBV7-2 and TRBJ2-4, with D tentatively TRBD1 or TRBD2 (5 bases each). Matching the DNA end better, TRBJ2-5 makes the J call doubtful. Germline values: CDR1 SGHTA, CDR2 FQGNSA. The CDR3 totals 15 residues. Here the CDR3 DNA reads TGTGCCAGCAGCTTACGTCAGGGAGTTGGAGAGACCCAGTACTTC. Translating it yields CASSLRQGVGETQYF.

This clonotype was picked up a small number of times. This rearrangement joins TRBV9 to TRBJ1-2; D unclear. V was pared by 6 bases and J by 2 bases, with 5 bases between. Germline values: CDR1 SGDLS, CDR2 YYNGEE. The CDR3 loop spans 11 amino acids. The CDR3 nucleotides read TGTGCCAGCAACAGAAACTATGGCTACACCTTC. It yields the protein CASNRNYGYTF.

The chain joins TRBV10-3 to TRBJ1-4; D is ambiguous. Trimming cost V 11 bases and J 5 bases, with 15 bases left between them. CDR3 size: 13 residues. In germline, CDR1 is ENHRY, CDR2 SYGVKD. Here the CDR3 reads CAASAGVNEKLFF. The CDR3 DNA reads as TGTGCCGCCAGCGCCGGAGTAAATGAAAAACTGTTTTTT.

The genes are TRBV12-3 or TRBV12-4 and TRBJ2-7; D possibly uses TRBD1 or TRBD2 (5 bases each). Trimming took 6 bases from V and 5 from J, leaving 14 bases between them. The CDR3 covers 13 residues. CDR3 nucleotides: TGTGCCAGCAGCGGACTGACAGCTCACGAGCAGTACTTC. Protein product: CASSGLTAHEQYF.

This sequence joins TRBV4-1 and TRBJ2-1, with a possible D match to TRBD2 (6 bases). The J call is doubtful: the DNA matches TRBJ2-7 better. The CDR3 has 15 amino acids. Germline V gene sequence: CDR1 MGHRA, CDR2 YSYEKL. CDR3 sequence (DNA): TGCGCCAGCAGCTACTGGGGGACTCCTTCTAATGAGCAGTACTTC. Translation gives CASSYWGTPSNEQYF.

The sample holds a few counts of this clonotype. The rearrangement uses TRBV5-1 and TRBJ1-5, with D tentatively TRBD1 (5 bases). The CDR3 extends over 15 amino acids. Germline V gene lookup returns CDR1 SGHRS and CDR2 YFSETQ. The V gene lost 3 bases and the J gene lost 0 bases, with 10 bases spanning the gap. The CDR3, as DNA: TGCGCCAGCAGCTGGACTGGACATAGCAATCAGCCCCAGCATTTT. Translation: CASSWTGHSNQPQHF.

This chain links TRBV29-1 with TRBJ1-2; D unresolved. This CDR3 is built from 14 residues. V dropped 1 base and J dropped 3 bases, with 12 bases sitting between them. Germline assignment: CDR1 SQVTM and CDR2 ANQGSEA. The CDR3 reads CSVEGALRDYGYTF. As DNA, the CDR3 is TGCAGCGTTGAAGGGGCCCTAAGGGACTATGGCTACACCTTC.

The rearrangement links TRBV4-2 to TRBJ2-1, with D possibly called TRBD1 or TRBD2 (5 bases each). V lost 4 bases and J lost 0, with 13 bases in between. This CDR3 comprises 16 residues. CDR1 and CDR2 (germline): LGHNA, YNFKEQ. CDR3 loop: CASSPLGESSYNEQFF. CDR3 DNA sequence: TGTGCCAGCAGCCCTTTGGGGGAGAGCTCCTACAATGAGCAGTTCTTC.

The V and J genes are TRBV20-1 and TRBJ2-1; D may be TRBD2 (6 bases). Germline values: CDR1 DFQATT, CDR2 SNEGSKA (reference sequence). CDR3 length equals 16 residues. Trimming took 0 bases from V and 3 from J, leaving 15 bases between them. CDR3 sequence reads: CSARDPGTSNYNEQFF. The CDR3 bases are TGCAGTGCTAGAGATCCCGGGACTTCAAACTACAATGAGCAGTTCTTC.

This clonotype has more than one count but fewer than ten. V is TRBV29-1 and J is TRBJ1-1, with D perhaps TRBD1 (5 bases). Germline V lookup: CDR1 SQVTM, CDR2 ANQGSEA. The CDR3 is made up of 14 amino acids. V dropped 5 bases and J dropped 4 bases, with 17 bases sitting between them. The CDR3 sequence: CSVSPGPQGTEAFF. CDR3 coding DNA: TGCAGCGTTTCGCCGGGACCCCAGGGCACTGAAGCTTTCTTT.

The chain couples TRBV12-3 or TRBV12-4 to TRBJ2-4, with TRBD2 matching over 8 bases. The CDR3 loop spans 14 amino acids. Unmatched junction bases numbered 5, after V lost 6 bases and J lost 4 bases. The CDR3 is CASRPAGVKNIQYF. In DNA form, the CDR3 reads TGTGCCAGCAGGCCAGCGGGGGTGAAAAACATTCAGTACTTC.

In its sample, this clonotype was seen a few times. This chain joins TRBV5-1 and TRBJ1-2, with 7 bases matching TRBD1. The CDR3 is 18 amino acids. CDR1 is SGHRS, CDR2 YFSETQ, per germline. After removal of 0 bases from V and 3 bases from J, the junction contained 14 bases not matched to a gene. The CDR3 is CASSLGQGPWRDDYGYTF. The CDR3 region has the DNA TGCGCCAGCAGCTTGGGACAGGGACCGTGGCGGGATGACTATGGCTACACCTTC.

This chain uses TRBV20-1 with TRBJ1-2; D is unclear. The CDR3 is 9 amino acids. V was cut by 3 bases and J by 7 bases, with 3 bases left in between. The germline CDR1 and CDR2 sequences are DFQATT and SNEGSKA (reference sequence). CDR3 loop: CSASPGYTF. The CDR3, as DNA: TGCAGTGCTAGCCCTGGCTACACCTTC.

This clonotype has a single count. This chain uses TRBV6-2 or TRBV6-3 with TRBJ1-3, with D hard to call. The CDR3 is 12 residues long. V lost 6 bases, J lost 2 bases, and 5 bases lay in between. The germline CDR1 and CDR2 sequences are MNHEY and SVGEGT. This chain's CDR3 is CASRSTGNTIYF. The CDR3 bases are TGTGCCAGCAGGTCGACTGGAAACACCATATATTTT.